This is a list of T cell receptor beta chains from one sample in a study of blood T cell repertoires in COVID-19. Only in-frame clones appear in the TCRdb table, and some are missing; sequencing was by immunoSEQ multiplex PCR. The sample contains about 410,000 clones, around nine tenths of which appear only once. The sequenced sample consisted of peripheral blood. The origin of the receptors is a woman aged 40 to 50 with COVID-19, enrolled during active disease. Both conserved end residues are part of each CDR3. A D gene is named only where the DNA matches it firmly. Some rows have no size entry. The others give once, few or many, or a class for an expanded clone.

D: TRBD1; J: TRBJ1-2; size: NA; V: TRBV4-1; CDR3: CASSQYPQGAYGYTF; DNA: TGCGCCAGCAGCCAATACCCCCAGGGGGCCTATGGCTACACCTTC
D: NA; J: TRBJ2-6; size: NA; V: TRBV4-3; CDR3: CASSRSWLYRRQAGANVLTF; DNA: TGCGCCAGCAGCCGCTCTTGGCTCTACAGGCGGCAAGCCGGGGCCAACGTCCTGACTTTC
D: NA; J: TRBJ1-2; size: NA; V: TRBV9; CDR3: CASSPRGTNYGYTF; DNA: TGTGCCAGCAGCCCAAGGGGGACTAACTATGGCTACACCTTC
D: TRBD2; J: TRBJ2-7; size: NA; V: TRBV5-4; CDR3: CASSLRSGGPRNEQYF; DNA: TGTGCCAGCAGCTTGAGGAGCGGGGGGCCGAGAAACGAGCAGTACTTC
D: TRBD1; J: TRBJ1-3; size: NA; V: TRBV5-1; CDR3: CASSPAGTGSGNTIYF; DNA: TGCGCCAGCAGCCCCGCCGGGACAGGGTCGGGAAACACCATATATTTT
D: TRBD1; J: TRBJ1-2; size: NA; V: TRBV7-2; CDR3: CASSTGTAYGYTF; DNA: TGTGCCAGCAGCACCGGGACAGCCTATGGCTACACCTTC
D: NA; J: TRBJ2-3; size: NA; V: TRBV4-1; CDR3: CASSRAGDGTDTQYF; DNA: TGCGCCAGCAGCCGAGCAGGGGACGGCACAGATACGCAGTATTTT
D: NA; J: TRBJ2-7; size: NA; V: TRBV7-9; CDR3: CASSYRPYEQYF; DNA: TGTGCCAGCAGCTACAGGCCCTACGAGCAGTACTTC
D: NA; J: TRBJ1-4; size: NA; V: TRBV6-2/TRBV6-3; CDR3: CASSYGQEETNEKLFF; DNA: TGTGCCAGCAGTTACGGGCAGGAGGAAACTAATGAAAAACTGTTTTTT
D: NA; J: TRBJ2-5; size: NA; V: TRBV7-2; CDR3: CASSLGAGKSETQYF; DNA: TGTGCCAGCAGCTTAGGGGCAGGGAAGTCGGAGACCCAGTACTTC
D: NA; J: TRBJ2-2; size: NA; V: TRBV7-5; CDR3: CARSPVLGRERNTGELFF; DNA: TGTGCCAGAAGCCCCGTCCTCGGGCGGGAGAGAAACACCGGGGAGCTGTTTTTT
D: NA; J: TRBJ1-2; size: NA; V: TRBV7-4; CDR3: CASSLVGPYGYTF; DNA: TGTGCCAGCAGCTTAGTTGGCCCCTATGGCTACACCTTC
D: NA; J: TRBJ2-3; size: once; V: TRBV5-8; CDR3: CASSLDGVGTDTQYF; DNA: TGTGCCAGCAGCTTGGACGGGGTAGGCACAGATACGCAGTATTTT
D: NA; J: TRBJ2-1; size: NA; V: TRBV29-1; CDR3: CSGQRSHSYNEQFF; DNA: TGCAGCGGACAAAGATCCCACTCCTACAATGAGCAGTTCTTC
D: NA; J: TRBJ1-2; size: NA; V: TRBV7-3; CDR3: CASSYTGNYGYTF; DNA: TGTGCCAGCAGCTATACAGGGAACTATGGCTACACCTTC
D: NA; J: TRBJ1-4; size: NA; V: TRBV18; CDR3: CASSPPRQVRNEKLFF; DNA: TGTGCCAGCTCACCACCAAGACAGGTCAGAAATGAAAAACTGTTTTTT
D: TRBD2; J: TRBJ2-7; size: once; V: TRBV9; CDR3: CASGRLASTYEQYF; DNA: TGTGCCAGCGGGCGACTAGCGAGCACCTACGAGCAGTACTTC
D: NA; J: TRBJ1-5; size: NA; V: TRBV10-3; CDR3: CAISETGNSQPQHF; DNA: TGTGCCATCAGTGAGACGGGGAATAGTCAGCCCCAGCATTTT
D: NA; J: TRBJ1-5; size: NA; V: TRBV19; CDR3: CASSILPELGQFNQPQHF; DNA: TGTGCCAGTAGTATTCTTCCCGAGCTCGGACAGTTTAATCAGCCCCAGCATTTT
D: TRBD2; J: TRBJ2-1; size: NA; V: TRBV27; CDR3: CASSPWNPGLGYNEQFF; DNA: TGTGCCAGCAGTCCCTGGAACCCGGGACTAGGTTACAATGAGCAGTTCTTC
D: TRBD1; J: TRBJ1-2; size: NA; V: TRBV28; CDR3: CASSLWRDRVLVSYGYTF; DNA: TGTGCCAGCAGTTTATGGCGGGACAGGGTACTTGTCAGCTATGGCTACACCTTC
D: TRBD1; J: TRBJ1-6; size: NA; V: TRBV30; CDR3: CAWSQGRGNSPLHF; DNA: TGTGCCTGGAGCCAGGGCAGGGGGAATTCACCCCTCCACTTT
D: NA; J: TRBJ1-2; size: NA; V: TRBV5-1; CDR3: CASSSGGTLGDGYTF; DNA: TGCGCCAGCAGCTCCGGGGGGACTCTAGGGGATGGCTACACCTTC
D: TRBD1; J: TRBJ1-1; size: once; V: TRBV4-3; CDR3: CASSPGDRPNTEAFF; DNA: TGCGCCAGCAGCCCTGGGGACAGACCGAACACTGAAGCTTTCTTT
D: NA; J: TRBJ1-5; size: NA; V: TRBV5-1; CDR3: CASSPGGGDGVRQPQHF; DNA: TGCGCCAGCAGCCCCGGAGGCGGGGATGGAGTCCGTCAGCCCCAGCATTTT
D: TRBD1; J: TRBJ1-1; size: NA; V: TRBV7-8; CDR3: CASSLGQARTEAFF; DNA: TGTGCCAGCAGCTTGGGACAGGCTAGGACTGAAGCTTTCTTT
D: NA; J: TRBJ2-5; size: NA; V: TRBV3-1/TRBV3-2; CDR3: CASSQGNRRQETQYF; DNA: TGTGCCAGCAGCCAAGGGAACAGGCGCCAAGAGACCCAGTACTTC
D: TRBD2; J: TRBJ2-1; size: NA; V: TRBV9; CDR3: CASSQRTSGRYNEQFF; DNA: TGTGCCAGCAGCCAGCGGACTAGCGGGAGGTACAATGAGCAGTTCTTC
D: NA; J: TRBJ1-2; size: NA; V: TRBV28; CDR3: CASSLPALELYGYTF; DNA: TGTGCCAGCAGTTTACCTGCTTTGGAGCTCTATGGCTACACCTTC
D: TRBD1; J: TRBJ1-3; size: NA; V: TRBV4-3; CDR3: CASSQNRGSGNTIYF; DNA: TGCGCCAGCAGCCAGAACAGGGGGTCTGGAAACACCATATATTTT
D: NA; J: TRBJ1-2; size: NA; V: TRBV2; CDR3: CASSQGYANYGYTF; DNA: TGTGCCAGCAGCCAGGGCTACGCTAACTATGGCTACACCTTC
D: NA; J: TRBJ2-3; size: NA; V: TRBV12-3/TRBV12-4; CDR3: CASSSLPSDTQYF; DNA: TGTGCCAGCAGTTCACTCCCCTCAGATACGCAGTATTTT
D: TRBD1; J: TRBJ1-4; size: NA; V: TRBV28; CDR3: CASRTGGAGGEKLFF; DNA: TGTGCCAGCAGGACAGGGGGCGCGGGTGGTGAAAAACTGTTTTTT
D: TRBD1; J: TRBJ1-2; size: NA; V: TRBV27; CDR3: CASSQTGNYGYTF; DNA: TGTGCCAGCAGCCAGACAGGGAACTATGGCTACACCTTC
D: TRBD1; J: TRBJ1-1; size: NA; V: TRBV19; CDR3: CASSIVLGQDTEAFF; DNA: TGTGCCAGTAGTATAGTTCTCGGACAGGACACTGAAGCTTTCTTT
D: TRBD1; J: TRBJ1-2; size: NA; V: TRBV28; CDR3: CASSAGQVGYGYTF; DNA: TGTGCCAGCAGTGCGGGACAGGTTGGCTATGGCTACACCTTC
D: NA; J: TRBJ2-6; size: few; V: TRBV6-4; CDR3: CASSKTGDSGANVLTF; DNA: TGTGCCAGCAGTAAAACGGGGGACTCTGGGGCCAACGTCCTGACTTTC
D: NA; J: TRBJ1-3; size: NA; V: TRBV7-2; CDR3: CASSLEQGYWNTIYF; DNA: TGTGCCAGCAGCTTAGAACAGGGCTATTGGAACACCATATATTTT
D: NA; J: TRBJ1-5; size: NA; V: TRBV4-3; CDR3: CASSQVSPTRSNQPQHF; DNA: TGCGCCAGCAGCCAAGTGAGCCCGACAAGGAGCAATCAGCCCCAGCATTTT
D: NA; J: TRBJ2-7; size: NA; V: TRBV18; CDR3: CASSPSPYEQYF; DNA: TGTGCCAGCTCCCCCTCTCCCTACGAGCAGTACTTC
D: TRBD1; J: TRBJ1-3; size: NA; V: TRBV6-5; CDR3: CASSYGQGAPNTIYF; DNA: TGTGCCAGCAGTTACGGACAGGGGGCCCCAAACACCATATATTTT
D: TRBD1; J: TRBJ1-6; size: NA; V: TRBV27; CDR3: CASGMGTGLNSPLHF; DNA: TGTGCCAGCGGGATGGGGACAGGGCTTAATTCACCCCTCCACTTT
D: TRBD1; J: TRBJ2-2; size: NA; V: TRBV28; CDR3: CASRATGGPNTGELFF; DNA: TGTGCCAGCAGGGCTACAGGGGGCCCGAACACCGGGGAGCTGTTTTTT
D: TRBD1; J: TRBJ1-1; size: once; V: TRBV19; CDR3: CASSTDRGPAFF; DNA: TGTGCCAGTAGTACCGACAGGGGACCAGCTTTCTTT
D: NA; J: TRBJ1-2; size: NA; V: TRBV6-5; CDR3: CASSRQRVYGYTF; DNA: TGTGCCAGCAGTCGACAGAGAGTCTATGGCTACACCTTC
D: NA; J: TRBJ1-4; size: NA; V: TRBV6-5; CDR3: CASGRGTTNEKLFF; DNA: TGTGCCAGCGGCAGGGGCACAACTAATGAAAAACTGTTTTTT
D: NA; J: TRBJ2-2; size: NA; V: TRBV19; CDR3: CASSITREVGELFF; DNA: TGTGCCAGTAGTATAACCAGGGAGGTCGGGGAGCTGTTTTTT
D: TRBD1; J: TRBJ1-1; size: few; V: TRBV6-5; CDR3: CASSKTGTGEAFF; DNA: TGTGCCAGCAGTAAGACAGGGACAGGTGAAGCTTTCTTT
D: TRBD1; J: TRBJ1-5; size: NA; V: TRBV7-2; CDR3: CASSGERGTGLIQPQHF; DNA: TGTGCCAGCAGCGGTGAACGAGGGACAGGGTTGATTCAGCCCCAGCATTTT
D: NA; J: TRBJ2-7; size: NA; V: TRBV29-1; CDR3: CSVEGLATRNSYEQYF; DNA: TGCAGCGTTGAAGGTCTGGCGACACGAAACTCCTACGAGCAGTACTTC
D: NA; J: TRBJ1-2; size: NA; V: TRBV5-1; CDR3: CASSPGTRQANYGYTF; DNA: TGCGCCAGCAGCCCTGGAACGCGACAGGCTAACTATGGCTACACCTTC
D: NA; J: TRBJ2-7; size: NA; V: TRBV15; CDR3: CATSRDPAYEQYF; DNA: TGTGCCACCAGCAGAGACCCCGCCTACGAGCAGTACTTC
D: NA; J: TRBJ2-7; size: NA; V: TRBV10-3; CDR3: CAISVTGEQYF; DNA: TGTGCCATCAGTGTCACGGGGGAGCAGTACTTC